These 13 T cell receptor beta chains originate from one sample sequenced in a study of blood T cells in healthy people across ages. The authors ran a second PCR of about 6 to 11 cycles using a sample-barcoded 5' primer and a J-beta primer mix. One entry per CDR3 protein results from TCRdb running MiXCR on the 5' RACE reads. The sample holds around 900,000 distinct CDR3 sequences, roughly 51% seen once. The sample taken for sequencing was blood. Source of these receptors: an older woman in good health.

The chain uses TRBV11-2 and TRBJ1-4; unclear D gene. The germline V gene has CDR1 SGHAT and CDR2 FQNNGV. This CDR3 is 14 amino acids long. V was trimmed by 6 bases and J by 0 bases, leaving 8 bases between them. CDR3 DNA: TGTGCCAGCAGTGAGGGTCCAACTAATGAAAAACTGTTTTTT. It specifies CASSEGPTNEKLFF.

The J gene is TRBJ2-7, the V gene TRBV7-9; D call uncertain. Germline CDR1 reads SEHNR; CDR2 reads FQNEAQ (reference sequence). V lost 1 base and J lost 3, with 13 bases in between. CDR3 length equals 15 residues. Here the CDR3 reads CASSLVPPSRYEQYF. The DNA of the CDR3 is TGTGCCAGCAGCTTAGTGCCGCCGAGCCGCTACGAGCAGTACTTC.

This chain links TRBV27 with TRBJ2-3; D not resolved. Trimming left V 8 bases short and J 2 bases short, with 11 bases between. The CDR3 sequence is 13 residues long. CDR1 and CDR2 from the germline V gene are MNHEY and SMNVEV (reference sequence). The CDR3 sequence is CASVGYPTDTQYF. The CDR3 nucleotides are TGTGCCAGCGTGGGCTACCCCACAGATACGCAGTATTTT.

This clonotype has a handful of counts. V and J are TRBV27 and TRBJ1-6, with unresolved D. CDR3 length: 18 amino acids. Germline V CDR1 and CDR2: MNHEY, SMNVEV (reference sequence). The V end was cut by 0 bases, the J end by 7 bases, with 19 bases between. CDR3 loop: CASSLSRSLDGRNSPLHF. The CDR3 region has the DNA TGTGCCAGCAGTTTATCGAGAAGTCTCGACGGCCGAAATTCACCCCTCCACTTT.

This clonotype has only a few counts. CDR3 in DNA: TGTGCCAGCACTAAGGGTCCAGGAATGACCTACGAGCAGTACTTC. Its protein product is CASTKGPGMTYEQYF. J is TRBJ2-7 and V is TRBV9; D call uncertain. This CDR3 region has 15 residues. V was trimmed by 6 bases and J by 2 bases, leaving 18 bases between them. The germline V gene has CDR1 SGDLS and CDR2 YYNGEE.

This chain uses TRBV29-1 with TRBJ2-2, with 7 bases fitting TRBD2. Per the germline V gene, CDR1 is SQVTM and CDR2 is ANQGSEA. This CDR3 has 14 residues. The CDR3 is CITQRESPHGELFF. Written as DNA, the CDR3 is TGCATCACCCAGCGGGAAAGTCCCCACGGGGAGCTGTTTTTT.

The J gene is TRBJ2-1, the V gene TRBV6-5; tentatively, D is TRBD1 (5 bases). V was shortened by 6 bases and J by 4 bases, with 16 bases between the two germline ends. The CDR3 runs 15 residues. CDR1 is MNHEY and CDR2 is SVGAGI in the germline V gene. The CDR3 bases are TGTGCCAGCAGCAGACAGCGACTTATATACAATGAGCAGTTCTTC. Protein product: CASSRQRLIYNEQFF.

This clonotype appeared a few times. This chain connects TRBV29-1 to TRBJ2-3; TRBD2 might be the D (5 bases). Germline CDR1 and CDR2: SQVTM and ANQGSEA. The CDR3 has 14 residues. The germline V and J ends were trimmed by 2 bases and 2 bases, with 11 bases remaining between them. CDR3 nucleotides: TGCAGCGTTGAATCGCAGAGGGACACAGATACGCAGTATTTT. Its protein product is CSVESQRDTDTQYF.

This clonotype came up a few times. The chain carries TRBV5-1 and TRBJ2-1; 10 nucleotides agree with TRBD2. From germline, CDR1 is SGHRS and CDR2 YFSETQ. V lost 4 bases to trimming and J lost 0 bases; unmatched junction nucleotides: 10. The CDR3 sequence is 18 residues long. The CDR3 loop is CASSPGLAIKSSYNEQFF. The CDR3 DNA sequence: TGCGCCAGCAGCCCGGGACTAGCGATAAAAAGCTCCTACAATGAGCAGTTCTTC.

This clonotype turned up a few times. The chain employs TRBV10-3 and TRBJ2-7; 7 bases align to TRBD2. CDR1 and CDR2 (germline): ENHRY, SYGVKD. J was trimmed by 3 bases and V by 6 bases; bases with no gene match: 8. This CDR3 contains 14 residues. CDR3 bases: TGTGCCATCAGCCTGACTAGCTCTGGCTACGAGCAGTACTTC. Translation: CAISLTSSGYEQYF.

The V gene is TRBV20-1, the J gene TRBJ2-4; 10 bases match TRBD1. The germline V gene has CDR1 DFQATT and CDR2 SNEGSKA (reference sequence). CDR3 length equals 13 residues. J lost 11 bases, V lost 7 bases, and 11 bases had no gene match. The CDR3 loop is CSVSLPGQGVQYF. The CDR3 DNA follows: TGCAGTGTCTCCCTACCCGGACAGGGGGTTCAGTACTTC.

This chain links TRBV4-1 with TRBJ2-6; possible D gene TRBD1, 5 bases. CDR1 is MGHRA and CDR2 is YSYEKL in the germline V gene. The CDR3 has 16 amino acids. V lost 5 bases to trimming and J lost 0 bases, with 11 bases between them. The CDR3 spells CASSYRFHSGANVLTF. CDR3 DNA sequence: TGCGCCAGCAGCTACAGGTTCCACTCTGGGGCCAACGTCCTGACTTTC.

J is TRBJ2-5 and V is TRBV4-2, with 7 positions matching TRBD1. Trimming at V came to 2 bases and at J to 5 bases, leaving 5 bases not matched to a gene. Germline V lookup: CDR1 LGHNA, CDR2 YNFKEQ. The CDR3 totals 14 residues. Written as DNA, the CDR3 is TGTGCCAGCAGCCAATTGGGACAGACGGAGACCCAGTACTTC. It translates to CASSQLGQTETQYF.